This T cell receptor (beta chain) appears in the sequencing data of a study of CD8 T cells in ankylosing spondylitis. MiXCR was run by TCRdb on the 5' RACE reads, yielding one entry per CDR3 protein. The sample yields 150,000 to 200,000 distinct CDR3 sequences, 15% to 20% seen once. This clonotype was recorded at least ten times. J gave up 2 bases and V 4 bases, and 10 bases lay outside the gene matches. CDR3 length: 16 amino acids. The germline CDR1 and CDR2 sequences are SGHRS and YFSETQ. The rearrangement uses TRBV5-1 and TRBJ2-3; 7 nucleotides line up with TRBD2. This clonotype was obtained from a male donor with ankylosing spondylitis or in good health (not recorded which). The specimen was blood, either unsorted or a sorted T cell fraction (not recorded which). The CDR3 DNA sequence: TGCGCCAGCAGCGTACGAATAGCGGGCTTCACAGATACGCAGTATTTT. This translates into CASSVRIAGFTDTQYF.